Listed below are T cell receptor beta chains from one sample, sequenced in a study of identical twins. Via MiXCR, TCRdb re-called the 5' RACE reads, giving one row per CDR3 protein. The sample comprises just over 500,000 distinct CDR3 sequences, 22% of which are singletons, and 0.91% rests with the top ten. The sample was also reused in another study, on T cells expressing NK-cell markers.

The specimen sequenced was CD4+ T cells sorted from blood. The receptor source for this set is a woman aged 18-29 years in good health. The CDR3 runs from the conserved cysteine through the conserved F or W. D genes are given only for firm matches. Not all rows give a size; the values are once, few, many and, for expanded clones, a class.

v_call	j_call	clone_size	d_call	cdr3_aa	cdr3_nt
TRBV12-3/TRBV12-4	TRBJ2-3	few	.	CASSPRATYRTDTQYF	TGTGCCAGCAGTCCTCGGGCCACGTATAGGACAGATACGCAGTATTTT
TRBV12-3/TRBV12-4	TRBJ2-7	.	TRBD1	CASIGTGFEQYF	TGTGCCAGCATTGGGACAGGGTTCGAGCAGTACTTC
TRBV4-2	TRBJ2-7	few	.	CASSQDRDSYEQYF	TGTGCCAGCAGCCAAGATCGGGACTCCTACGAGCAGTACTTC
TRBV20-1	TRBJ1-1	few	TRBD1	CSAQDRAAFF	TGCAGTGCTCAGGACAGGGCAGCTTTCTTT
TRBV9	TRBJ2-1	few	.	CASSRLVSHEQFF	TGTGCCAGCAGCCGACTAGTCTCACATGAGCAGTTCTTC
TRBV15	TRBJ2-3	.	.	CATSRVGGLNTDTQYF	TGTGCCACCAGCAGAGTAGGGGGGCTTAACACAGATACGCAGTATTTT
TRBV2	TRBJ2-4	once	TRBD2	CASSPDSGTDIQYF	TGTGCCAGCAGTCCGGATAGCGGGACTGACATTCAGTACTTC
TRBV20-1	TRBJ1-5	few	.	CSAEDGSNQPQHF	TGCAGTGCTGAGGACGGTAGCAATCAGCCCCAGCATTTT
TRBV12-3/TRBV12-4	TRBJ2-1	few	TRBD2	CASGSGSSYNEQFF	TGTGCCAGCGGGAGCGGGAGCTCCTACAATGAGCAGTTCTTC
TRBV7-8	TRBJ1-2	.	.	CASSLAYSYGYTF	TGTGCCAGCAGCTTAGCCTACAGCTATGGCTACACCTTC
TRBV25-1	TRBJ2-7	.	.	CASSDPTRVDEQYF	TGTGCCAGCAGTGACCCGACTAGAGTCGACGAGCAGTACTTC
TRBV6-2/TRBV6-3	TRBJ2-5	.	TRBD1	CASSQGQGGNF	TGTGCCAGCAGCCAAGGACAGGGTGGGAACTTC
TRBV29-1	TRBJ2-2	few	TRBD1	CSGRTGTNTGELFF	TGCAGCGGCAGGACAGGCACTAACACCGGGGAGCTGTTTTTT
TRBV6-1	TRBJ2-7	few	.	CASSDVAANTPAEQYF	TGTGCCAGCAGTGACGTAGCGGCGAATACCCCAGCCGAGCAGTACTTC
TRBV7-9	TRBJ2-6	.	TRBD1	CASSPGTAGANVLTF	TGTGCCAGCAGCCCGGGGACAGCTGGGGCCAACGTCCTGACTTTC
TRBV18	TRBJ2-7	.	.	CASSPPLIDEQYF	TGTGCCAGCTCACCACCTCTTATCGACGAGCAGTACTTC
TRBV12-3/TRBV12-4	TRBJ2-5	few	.	CASRGHAETQYF	TGTGCCAGCCGTGGACATGCAGAGACCCAGTACTTC
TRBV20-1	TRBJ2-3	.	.	CSASRAPQADTQYF	TGCAGTGCTAGCAGGGCCCCGCAGGCAGATACGCAGTATTTT
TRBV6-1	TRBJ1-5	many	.	CASSARRGQAQPQHF	TGTGCCAGCAGTGCCCGGAGAGGGCAGGCGCAGCCCCAGCATTTT
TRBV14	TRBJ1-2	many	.	CASSHQGVGGYTF	TGTGCCAGCAGCCACCAGGGAGTAGGTGGCTACACCTTC